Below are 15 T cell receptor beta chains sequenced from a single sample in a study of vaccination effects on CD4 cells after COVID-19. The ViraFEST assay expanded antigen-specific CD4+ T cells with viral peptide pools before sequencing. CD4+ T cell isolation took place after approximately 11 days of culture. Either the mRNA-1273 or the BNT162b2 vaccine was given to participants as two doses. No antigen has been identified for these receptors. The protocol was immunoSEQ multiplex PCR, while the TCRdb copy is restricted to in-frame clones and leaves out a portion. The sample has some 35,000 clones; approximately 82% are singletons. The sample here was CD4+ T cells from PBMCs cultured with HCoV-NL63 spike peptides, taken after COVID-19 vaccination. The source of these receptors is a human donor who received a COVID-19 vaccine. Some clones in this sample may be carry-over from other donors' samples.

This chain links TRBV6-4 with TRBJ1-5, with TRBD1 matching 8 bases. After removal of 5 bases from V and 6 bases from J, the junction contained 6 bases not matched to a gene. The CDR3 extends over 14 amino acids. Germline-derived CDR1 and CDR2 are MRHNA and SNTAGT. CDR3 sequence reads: CASSTDRAPQPQHF. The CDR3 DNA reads TGTGCCAGCAGTACGGACAGGGCCCCTCAGCCCCAGCATTTT.

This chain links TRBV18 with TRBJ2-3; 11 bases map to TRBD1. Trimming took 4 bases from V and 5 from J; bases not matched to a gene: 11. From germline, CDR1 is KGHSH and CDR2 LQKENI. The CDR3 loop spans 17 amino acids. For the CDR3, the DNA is TGTGCCAGCTCACTGAACCAGGACAGGGGGCTTGGAGATACGCAGTATTTT. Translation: CASSLNQDRGLGDTQYF.

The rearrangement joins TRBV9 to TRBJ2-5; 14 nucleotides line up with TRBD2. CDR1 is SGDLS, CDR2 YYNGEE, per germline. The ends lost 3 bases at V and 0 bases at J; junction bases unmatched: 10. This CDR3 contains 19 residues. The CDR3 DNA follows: TGTGCCAGCAGCGCTGTTCCGGGACTAGCGGGGGCTAACCAAGAGACCCAGTACTTC. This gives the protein CASSAVPGLAGANQETQYF.

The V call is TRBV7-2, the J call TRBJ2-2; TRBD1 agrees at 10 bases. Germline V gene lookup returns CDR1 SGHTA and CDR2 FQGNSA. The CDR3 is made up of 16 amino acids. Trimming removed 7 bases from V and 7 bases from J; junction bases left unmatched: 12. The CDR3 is CASTARTGGIVGELFF. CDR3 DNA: TGTGCCAGCACCGCCAGGACAGGGGGTATAGTCGGGGAGCTGTTTTTT.

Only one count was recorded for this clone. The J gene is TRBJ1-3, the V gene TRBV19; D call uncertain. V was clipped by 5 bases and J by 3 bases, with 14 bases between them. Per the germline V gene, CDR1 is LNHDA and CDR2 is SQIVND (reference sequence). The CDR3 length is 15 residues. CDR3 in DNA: TGTGCCAGTAGTGTCCTTTCGGGGTTTGGAAACACCATATATTTT. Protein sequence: CASSVLSGFGNTIYF.

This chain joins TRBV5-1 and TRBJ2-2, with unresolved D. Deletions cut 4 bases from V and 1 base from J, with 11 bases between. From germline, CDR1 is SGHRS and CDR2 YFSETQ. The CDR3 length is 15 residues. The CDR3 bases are TGCGCCAGCAGCACCCAAAGAATGAACACCGGGGAGCTGTTTTTT. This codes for CASSTQRMNTGELFF.

CDR3 residues: CASSLTNDNEQFF. The CDR3 nucleotides read TGCGCCAGCAGCTTGACTAACGACAATGAGCAGTTCTTC. The chain employs TRBV5-1 and TRBJ2-1; D gene unclear. The ends were cut back, 1 base at V and 5 bases at J, with 7 bases in the middle. In germline, CDR1 is SGHRS, CDR2 YFSETQ. The CDR3 has 13 amino acids. The full variable domain, its missing parts supplied by reference TRBV5-1 and TRBJ2-1, is KAGVTQTPRYLIKTRGQQVTLSCSPISGHRSVSWYQQTPGQGLQFLFEYFSETQRNKGNFPGRFSGRQFSNSRSEMNVSTLELGDSALYLCASSLTNDNEQFFGPGTRLTVL.

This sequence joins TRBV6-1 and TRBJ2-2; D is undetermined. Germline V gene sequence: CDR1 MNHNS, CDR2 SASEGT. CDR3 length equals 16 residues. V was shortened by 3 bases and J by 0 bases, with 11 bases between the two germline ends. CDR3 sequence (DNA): TGTGCCAGCAGTGATTTCCCAGCCACGAACACCGGGGAGCTGTTTTTT. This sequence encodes CASSDFPATNTGELFF.

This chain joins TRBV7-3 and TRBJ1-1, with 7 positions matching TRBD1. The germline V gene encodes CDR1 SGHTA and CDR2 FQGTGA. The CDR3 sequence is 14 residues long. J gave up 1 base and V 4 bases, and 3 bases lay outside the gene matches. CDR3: CASSSGQPNTEAFF. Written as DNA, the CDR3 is TGTGCCAGCAGCTCGGGACAGCCGAACACTGAAGCTTTCTTT.

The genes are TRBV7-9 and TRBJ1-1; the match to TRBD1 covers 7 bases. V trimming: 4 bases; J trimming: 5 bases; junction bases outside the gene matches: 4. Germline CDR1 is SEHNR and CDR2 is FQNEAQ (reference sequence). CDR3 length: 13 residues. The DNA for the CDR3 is TGTGCCAGCAGCTCCCAGGGGGGGACTGAAGCTTTCTTT. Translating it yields CASSSQGGTEAFF.

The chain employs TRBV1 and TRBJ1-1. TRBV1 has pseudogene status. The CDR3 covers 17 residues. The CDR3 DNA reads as TGCACCAGCAGCCAAGCGGGTGGGGAGATGAGGAACACTGAAGCTTTCTTT. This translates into CTSSQAGGEMRNTEAFF.

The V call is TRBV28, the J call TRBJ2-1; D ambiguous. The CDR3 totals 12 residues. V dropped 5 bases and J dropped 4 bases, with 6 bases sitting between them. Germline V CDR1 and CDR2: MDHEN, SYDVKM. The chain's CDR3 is CASSRQYNEQFF. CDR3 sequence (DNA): TGTGCCAGCAGTCGCCAATACAATGAGCAGTTCTTC.

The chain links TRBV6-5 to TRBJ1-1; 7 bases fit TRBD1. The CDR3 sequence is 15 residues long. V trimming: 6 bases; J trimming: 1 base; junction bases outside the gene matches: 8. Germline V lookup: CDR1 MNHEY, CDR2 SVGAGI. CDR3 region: CASRRDRRENTEAFF. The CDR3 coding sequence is TGTGCCAGCAGGAGGGACAGAAGAGAGAACACTGAAGCTTTCTTT.

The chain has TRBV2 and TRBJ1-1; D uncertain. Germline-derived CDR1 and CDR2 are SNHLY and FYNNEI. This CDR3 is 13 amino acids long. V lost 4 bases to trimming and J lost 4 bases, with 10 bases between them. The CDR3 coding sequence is TGTGCCAGCAGTGGGGTGGCTGGCACTGAAGCTTTCTTT. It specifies CASSGVAGTEAFF.

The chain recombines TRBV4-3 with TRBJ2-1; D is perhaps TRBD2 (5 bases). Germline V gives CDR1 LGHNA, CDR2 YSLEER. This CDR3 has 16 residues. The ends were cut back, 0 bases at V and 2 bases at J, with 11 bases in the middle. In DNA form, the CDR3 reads TGCGCCAGCAGCCAAGATCCCCGGGGTCCCTACAATGAGCAGTTCTTC. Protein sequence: CASSQDPRGPYNEQFF.